This T cell receptor beta chain was captured in a study of tumor-infiltrating lymphocytes in primary liver carcinoma. Regarding this clonotype: The CDR3 does not end in the conserved phenylalanine or tryptophan, so this is likely a read error.

Co-extracted RNA and DNA came from around 18-30 mg of unsorted bulk tissue. Total RNA amounting to around 530 ng was the source from which TCR beta cDNA was made with a constant-region primer. Investigators got TCR beta libraries out of three nested multiplex PCR rounds, done with slightly modified ARM-PCR. The first two PCR rounds used TRBV1-TRBV30 forward primers with a C-beta reverse primer, nine to ten cycles each. From the multiplex PCR reads, TCRdb called clonotypes with MiXCR, one entry per CDR3 protein. In the table there are about 100,000 distinct CDR3 sequences, 65% to 70% of which are singletons. The CDR3 is 14 amino acids. The junction had 8 bases not matched to a gene; V was cut back by 6 bases and J by 5 bases.

The chain has TRBV12-3 or TRBV12-4 and TRBJ2-7, with TRBD1 matching 9 bases. This TCR was sampled from a middle-aged man with primary liver carcinoma and hepatitis B virus infection. Source material: tumor-adjacent normal liver tissue. The CDR3 is CASSTGQGIHEQYL. The CDR3, as DNA: TGTGCCAGCAGCACGGGACAGGGAATCCACGAGCAGTACTTA.